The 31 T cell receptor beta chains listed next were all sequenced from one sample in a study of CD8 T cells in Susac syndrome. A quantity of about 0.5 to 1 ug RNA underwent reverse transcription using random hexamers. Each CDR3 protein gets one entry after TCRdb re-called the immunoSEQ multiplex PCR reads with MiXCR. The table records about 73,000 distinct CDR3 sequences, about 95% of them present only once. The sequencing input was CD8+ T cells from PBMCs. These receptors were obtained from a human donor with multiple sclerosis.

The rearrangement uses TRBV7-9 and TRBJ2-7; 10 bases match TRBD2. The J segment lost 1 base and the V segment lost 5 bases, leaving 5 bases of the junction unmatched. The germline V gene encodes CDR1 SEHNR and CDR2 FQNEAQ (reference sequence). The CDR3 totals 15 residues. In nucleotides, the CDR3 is TGTGCCAGCAGCGGGGGACTAGCGCTTTCCTACGAGCAGTACTTC. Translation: CASSGGLALSYEQYF.

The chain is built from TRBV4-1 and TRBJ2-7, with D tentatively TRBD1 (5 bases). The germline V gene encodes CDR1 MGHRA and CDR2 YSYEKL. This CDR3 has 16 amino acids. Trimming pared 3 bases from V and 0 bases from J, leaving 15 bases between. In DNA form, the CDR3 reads TGCGCCAGCAGCCATACAGGTTCTCCTTCCTCCTACGAGCAGTACTTC. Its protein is CASSHTGSPSSYEQYF.

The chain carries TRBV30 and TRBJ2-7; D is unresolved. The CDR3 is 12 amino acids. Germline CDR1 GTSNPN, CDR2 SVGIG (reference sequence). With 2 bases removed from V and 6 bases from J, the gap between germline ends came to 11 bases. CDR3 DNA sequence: TGTGCCTGGAGTCTGCCTGCGCCCGAGCAGTACTTC. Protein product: CAWSLPAPEQYF.

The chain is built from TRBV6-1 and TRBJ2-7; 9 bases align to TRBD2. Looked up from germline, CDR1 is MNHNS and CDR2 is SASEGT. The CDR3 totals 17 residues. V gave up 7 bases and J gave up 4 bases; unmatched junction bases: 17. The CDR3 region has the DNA TGTGCCAGCACCCCCGCGGGGGGGCCCTCCATAGAGTACGAGCAGTACTTC. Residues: CASTPAGGPSIEYEQYF.

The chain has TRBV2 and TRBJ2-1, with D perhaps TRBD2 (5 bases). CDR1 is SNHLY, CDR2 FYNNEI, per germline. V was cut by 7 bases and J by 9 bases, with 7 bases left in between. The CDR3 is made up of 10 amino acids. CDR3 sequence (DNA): TGTGCCAGCACAGAGGGTGAGCAGTTCTTC. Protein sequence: CASTEGEQFF.

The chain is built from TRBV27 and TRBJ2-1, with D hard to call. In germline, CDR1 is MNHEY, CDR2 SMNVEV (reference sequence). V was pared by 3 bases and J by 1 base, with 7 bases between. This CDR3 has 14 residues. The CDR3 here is CASSLSRSYNEQFF. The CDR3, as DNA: TGTGCCAGCAGTTTGTCCAGGTCCTACAATGAGCAGTTCTTC.

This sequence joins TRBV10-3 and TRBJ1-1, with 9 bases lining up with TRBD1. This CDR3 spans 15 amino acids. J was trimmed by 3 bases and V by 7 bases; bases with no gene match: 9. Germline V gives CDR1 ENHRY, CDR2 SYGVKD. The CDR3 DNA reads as TGTGCCATCACCTCCGGGACAGGGAAGGACACTGAAGCTTTCTTT. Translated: CAITSGTGKDTEAFF.

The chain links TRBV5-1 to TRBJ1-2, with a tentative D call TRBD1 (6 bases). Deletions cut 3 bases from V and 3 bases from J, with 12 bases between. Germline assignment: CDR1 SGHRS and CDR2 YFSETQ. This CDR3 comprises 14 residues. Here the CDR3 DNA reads TGCGCCAGCAGCTCCAACAGGGATCACTATGGCTACACCTTC. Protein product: CASSSNRDHYGYTF.

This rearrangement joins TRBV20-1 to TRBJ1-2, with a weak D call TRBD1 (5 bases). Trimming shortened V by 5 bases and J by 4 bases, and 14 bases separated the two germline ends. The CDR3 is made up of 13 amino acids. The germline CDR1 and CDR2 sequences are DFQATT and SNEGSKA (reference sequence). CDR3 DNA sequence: TGCAGTGCTCCGAGGCGGGACTCCTATGGCTACACCTTC. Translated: CSAPRRDSYGYTF.

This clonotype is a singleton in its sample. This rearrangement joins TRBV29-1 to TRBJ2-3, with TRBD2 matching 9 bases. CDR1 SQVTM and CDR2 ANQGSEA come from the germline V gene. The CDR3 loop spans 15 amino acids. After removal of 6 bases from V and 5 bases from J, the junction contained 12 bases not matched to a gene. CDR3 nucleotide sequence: TGCAGCGTAGCGGAGGGACTAGCCGATGGAGATACGCAGTATTTT. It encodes CSVAEGLADGDTQYF.

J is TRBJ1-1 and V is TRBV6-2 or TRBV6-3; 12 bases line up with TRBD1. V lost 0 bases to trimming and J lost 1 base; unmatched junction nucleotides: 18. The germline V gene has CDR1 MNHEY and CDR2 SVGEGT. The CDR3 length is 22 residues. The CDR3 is CASSYSPGGLVWGQGANTEAFF. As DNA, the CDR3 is TGTGCCAGCAGTTACTCGCCAGGGGGGCTTGTGTGGGGACAGGGGGCGAACACTGAAGCTTTCTTT.

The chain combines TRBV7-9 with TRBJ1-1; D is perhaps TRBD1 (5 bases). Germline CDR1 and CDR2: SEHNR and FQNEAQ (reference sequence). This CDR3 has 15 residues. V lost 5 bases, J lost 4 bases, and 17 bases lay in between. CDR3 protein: CASSPPAGGSTEAFF. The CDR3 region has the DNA TGTGCCAGCAGCCCTCCGGCCGGGGGATCCACTGAAGCTTTCTTT.

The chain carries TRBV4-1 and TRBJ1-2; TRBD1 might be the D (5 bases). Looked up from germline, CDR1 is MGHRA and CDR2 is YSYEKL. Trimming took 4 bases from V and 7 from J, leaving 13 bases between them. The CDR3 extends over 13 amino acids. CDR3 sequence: CASSPPGKAGYTF. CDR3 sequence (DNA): TGCGCCAGCAGCCCTCCAGGGAAAGCTGGCTACACCTTC.

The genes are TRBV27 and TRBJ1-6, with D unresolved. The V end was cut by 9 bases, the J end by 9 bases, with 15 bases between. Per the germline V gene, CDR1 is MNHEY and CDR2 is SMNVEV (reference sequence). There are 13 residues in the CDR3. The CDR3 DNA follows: TGTGCCAGTGGATCGGGTATCGTTTCACCCCTCCACTTT. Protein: CASGSGIVSPLHF.

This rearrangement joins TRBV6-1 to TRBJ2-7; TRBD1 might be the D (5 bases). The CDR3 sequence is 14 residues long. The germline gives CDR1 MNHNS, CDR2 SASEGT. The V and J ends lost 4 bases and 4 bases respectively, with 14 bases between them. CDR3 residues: CASSGIGAQYEQYF. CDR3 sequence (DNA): TGTGCCAGCAGTGGGATTGGGGCCCAATACGAGCAGTACTTC.

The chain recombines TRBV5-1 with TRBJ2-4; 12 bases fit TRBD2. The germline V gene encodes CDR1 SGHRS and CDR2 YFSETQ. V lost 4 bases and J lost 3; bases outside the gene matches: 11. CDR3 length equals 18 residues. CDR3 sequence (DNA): TGCGCCAGCAGCAAACTAGCGGGAGGAGGTTACGTCAAAAACATTCAGTACTTC. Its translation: CASSKLAGGGYVKNIQYF.

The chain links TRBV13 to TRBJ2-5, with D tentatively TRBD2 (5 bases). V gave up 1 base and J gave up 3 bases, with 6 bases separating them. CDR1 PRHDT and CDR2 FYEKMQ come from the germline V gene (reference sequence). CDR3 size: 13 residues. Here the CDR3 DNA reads TGTGCCAGCAGCTTAGCCGGGAAAGAGACCCAGTACTTC. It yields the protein CASSLAGKETQYF.

The CDR3 here is CASSVEGQGGETQYF. The CDR3, as DNA: TGTGCCAGCAGCGTAGAGGGACAGGGAGGAGAGACCCAGTACTTC. The rearrangement uses TRBV9 and TRBJ2-5, with 9 nucleotides matching TRBD1. The CDR3 covers 15 residues. Trimming took 0 bases from V and 4 from J; bases not matched to a gene: 4. Germline assignment: CDR1 SGDLS and CDR2 YYNGEE.

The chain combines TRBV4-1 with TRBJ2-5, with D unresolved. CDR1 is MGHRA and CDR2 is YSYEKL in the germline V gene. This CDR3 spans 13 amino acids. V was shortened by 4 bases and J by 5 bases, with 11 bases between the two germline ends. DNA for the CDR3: TGCGCCAGCAGCCCCTCAAAGGGTGAGACCCAGTACTTC. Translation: CASSPSKGETQYF.

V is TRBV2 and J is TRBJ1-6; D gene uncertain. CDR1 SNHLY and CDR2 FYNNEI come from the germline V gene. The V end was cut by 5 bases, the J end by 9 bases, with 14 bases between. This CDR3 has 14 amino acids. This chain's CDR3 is CASSIGRQSSPLHF. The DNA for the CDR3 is TGTGCCAGCAGTATAGGACGGCAGTCTTCACCCCTCCACTTT.

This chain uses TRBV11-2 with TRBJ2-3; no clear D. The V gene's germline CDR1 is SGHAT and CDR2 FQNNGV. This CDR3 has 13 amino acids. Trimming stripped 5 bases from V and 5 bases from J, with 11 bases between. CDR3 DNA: TGTGCCAGCAGCCCGTCGCCCCAAGATACGCAGTATTTT. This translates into CASSPSPQDTQYF.

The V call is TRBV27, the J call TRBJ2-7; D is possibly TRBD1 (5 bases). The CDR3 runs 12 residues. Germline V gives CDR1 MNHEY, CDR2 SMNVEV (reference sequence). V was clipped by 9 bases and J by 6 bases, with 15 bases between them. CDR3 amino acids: CASGAGLGEQYF. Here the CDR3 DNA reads TGTGCCAGTGGGGCAGGGCTCGGCGAGCAGTACTTC.

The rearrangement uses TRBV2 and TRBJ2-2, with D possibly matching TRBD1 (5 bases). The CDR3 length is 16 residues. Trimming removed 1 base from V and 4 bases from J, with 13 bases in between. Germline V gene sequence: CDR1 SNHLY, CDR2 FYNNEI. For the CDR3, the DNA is TGTGCCAGCAGTGAAGTGGGGCGGCTACTCACCGGGGAGCTGTTTTTT. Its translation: CASSEVGRLLTGELFF.

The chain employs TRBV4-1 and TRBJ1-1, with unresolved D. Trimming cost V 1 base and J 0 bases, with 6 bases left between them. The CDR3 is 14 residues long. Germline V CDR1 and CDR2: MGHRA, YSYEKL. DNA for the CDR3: TGCGCCAGCAGCCAAGTGGGCATGAACACTGAAGCTTTCTTT. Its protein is CASSQVGMNTEAFF.

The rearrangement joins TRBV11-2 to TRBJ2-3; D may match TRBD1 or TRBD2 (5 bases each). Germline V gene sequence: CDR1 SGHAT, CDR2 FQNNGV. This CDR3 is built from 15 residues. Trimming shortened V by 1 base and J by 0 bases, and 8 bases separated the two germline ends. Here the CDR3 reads CASSLGEGSTDTQYF. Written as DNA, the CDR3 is TGTGCCAGCAGCTTAGGAGAGGGGAGCACAGATACGCAGTATTTT.

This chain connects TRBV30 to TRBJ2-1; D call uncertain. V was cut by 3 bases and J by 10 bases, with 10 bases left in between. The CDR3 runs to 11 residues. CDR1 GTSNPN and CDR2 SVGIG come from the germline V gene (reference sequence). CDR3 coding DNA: TGTGCCTGGAGCGACGGTGTCGAGCAGTTCTTC. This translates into CAWSDGVEQFF.

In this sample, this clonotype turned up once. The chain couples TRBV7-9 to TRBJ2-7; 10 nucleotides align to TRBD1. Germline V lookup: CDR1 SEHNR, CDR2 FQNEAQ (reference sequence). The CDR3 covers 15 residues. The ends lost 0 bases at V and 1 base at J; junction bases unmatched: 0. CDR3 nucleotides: TGTGCCAGCAGCTTAGCGGGACAGGGGTCCTACGAGCAGTACTTC. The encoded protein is CASSLAGQGSYEQYF.

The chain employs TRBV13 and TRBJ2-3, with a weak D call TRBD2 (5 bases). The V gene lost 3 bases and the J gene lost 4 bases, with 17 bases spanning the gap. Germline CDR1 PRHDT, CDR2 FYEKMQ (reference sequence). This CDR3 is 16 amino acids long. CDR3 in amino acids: CASSLRAINRADTQYF. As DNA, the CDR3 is TGTGCCAGCAGCTTGCGGGCCATTAACCGGGCAGATACGCAGTATTTT.

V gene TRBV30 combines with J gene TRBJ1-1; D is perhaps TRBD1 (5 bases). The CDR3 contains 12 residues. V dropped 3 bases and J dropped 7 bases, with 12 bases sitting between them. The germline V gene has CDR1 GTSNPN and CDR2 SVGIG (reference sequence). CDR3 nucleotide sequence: TGTGCCTGGAGCACTACAGGAAATGAAGCTTTCTTT. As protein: CAWSTTGNEAFF.

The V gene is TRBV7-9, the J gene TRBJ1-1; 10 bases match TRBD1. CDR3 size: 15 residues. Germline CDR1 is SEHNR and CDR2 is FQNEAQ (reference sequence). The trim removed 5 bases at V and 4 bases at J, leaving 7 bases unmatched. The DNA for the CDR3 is TGTGCCAGCAGCACCCGGGACAGGGGCGCCACTGAAGCTTTCTTT. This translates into CASSTRDRGATEAFF. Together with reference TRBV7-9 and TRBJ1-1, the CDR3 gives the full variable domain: DTGVSQNPRHKITKRGQNVTFRCDPISEHNRLYWYRQTLGQGPEFLTYFQNEAQLEKSRLLSDRFSAERPKGSFSTLEIQRTEQGDSAMYLCASSTRDRGATEAFFGQGTRLTVV.

The CDR3 spells CSVPGQLDGYTF. The CDR3 DNA reads as TGCAGCGTGCCGGGACAGCTCGATGGCTACACCTTC. The V and J genes are TRBV29-1 and TRBJ1-2; 7 bases align to TRBD1. CDR1 is SQVTM, CDR2 ANQGSEA, per germline. CDR3 length: 12 residues. V shed 6 bases, J shed 6 bases, and the junction held 7 bases outside the gene matches.